This T cell receptor beta chain stems from a study of monozygotic twins with cystic fibrosis. J gave up 3 bases and V 3 bases, and 4 bases lay outside the gene matches. The germline gives CDR1 LNHDA, CDR2 SQIVND (reference sequence). The CDR3 extends over 16 amino acids. Points from the study as a whole: Clonality was generally low (median roughly 0.009), higher in the most severe patients.

Here immunoSEQ multiplex PCR was the method, and the copy in TCRdb shows in-frame clones only, minus some. The table shows around 8,800 clones, with approximately 91% occurring only once. Concerning this clone: Its target is unknown.

This sequence was found in a boy aged 2-9 years with cystic fibrosis. This chain joins TRBV19 and TRBJ2-3; 12 positions agree with TRBD2. The sample was blood. CDR3 sequence reads: CASSIRLAGVTDTQYF. The CDR3 DNA reads TGTGCCAGTAGTATTCGACTAGCGGGAGTTACAGATACGCAGTATTTT.